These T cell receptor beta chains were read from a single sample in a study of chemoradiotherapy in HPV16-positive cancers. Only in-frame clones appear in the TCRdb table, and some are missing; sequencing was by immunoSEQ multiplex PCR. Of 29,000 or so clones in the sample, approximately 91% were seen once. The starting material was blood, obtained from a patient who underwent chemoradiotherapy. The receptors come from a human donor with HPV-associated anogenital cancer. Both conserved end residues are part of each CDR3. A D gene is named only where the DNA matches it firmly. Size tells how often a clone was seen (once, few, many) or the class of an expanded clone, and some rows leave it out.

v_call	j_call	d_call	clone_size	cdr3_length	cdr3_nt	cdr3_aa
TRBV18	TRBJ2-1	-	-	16	TGTGCCAGCTCACCAGGTCCAGCAGGCTCCTACAATGAGCAGTTCTTC	CASSPGPAGSYNEQFF
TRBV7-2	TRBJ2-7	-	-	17	TGTGCCAGCAGCTTAGCTTCACTAGCTATCGGTCCCTACGAGCAGTACTTC	CASSLASLAIGPYEQYF
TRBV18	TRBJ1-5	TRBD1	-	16	TGTGCCAGCTCACTGACAGGGGGGAATAGCAATCAGCCCCAGCATTTT	CASSLTGGNSNQPQHF
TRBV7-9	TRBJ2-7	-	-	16	TGTGCCAGCAGCTTAGGCCGTGGTGGGAGTCACTACGAGCAGTACTTC	CASSLGRGGSHYEQYF
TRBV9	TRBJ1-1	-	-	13	TGTGCCAGCAGCACGGGACCGGACACTGAAGCTTTCTTT	CASSTGPDTEAFF
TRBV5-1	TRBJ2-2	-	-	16	TGCGCCAGCAGCTTGGCGCCAGCTTTGGGCACCGGGGAGCTGTTTTTT	CASSLAPALGTGELFF
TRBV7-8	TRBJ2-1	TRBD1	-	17	TGTGCCAGCAGCTTAGCGGGAGGACAGGGGACTTACAATGAGCAGTTCTTC	CASSLAGGQGTYNEQFF
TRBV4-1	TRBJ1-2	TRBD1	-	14	TGCGCCAGCAGCCAAGTGGTCAGGGGGCCTGGCTACACCTTC	CASSQVVRGPGYTF
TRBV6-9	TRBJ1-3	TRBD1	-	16	TGTGCCAGCAGTTATTCTGGACAGGACTCTGGAAACACCATATATTTT	CASSYSGQDSGNTIYF
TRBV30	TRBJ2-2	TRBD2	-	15	TGTGCCTGGAGTAGGGGCGGGGGGGCGACCGGGGAGCTGTTTTTT	CAWSRGGGATGELFF
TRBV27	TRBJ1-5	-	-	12	TGTGCCAGCAGTCAAACTAGGCAGCCCCAGCATTTT	CASSQTRQPQHF
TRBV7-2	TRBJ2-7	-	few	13	TGTGCCAGCAGCTGGGACTTCGCCTACGAGCAGTACTTC	CASSWDFAYEQYF
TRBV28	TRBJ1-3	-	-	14	TGTGCCAGTACGCCGGACAGAGCTGGAAACACCATATATTTT	CASTPDRAGNTIYF
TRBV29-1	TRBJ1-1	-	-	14	TGCAGCGTTGAAGTCCAGAGCATCAACACTGAAGCTTTCTTT	CSVEVQSINTEAFF
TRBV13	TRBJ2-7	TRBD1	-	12	TGTGCCAGCAGCCTACAGGGGAACGAGCAGTACTTC	CASSLQGNEQYF
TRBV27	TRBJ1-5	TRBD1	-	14	TGTGCCAGCAGCCTCGGGACAGTAAATCAGCCCCAGCATTTT	CASSLGTVNQPQHF
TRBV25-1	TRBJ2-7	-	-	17	TGTGCCAGCAGTGATTTAATAGCGGACTCGGGTTACTACGAGCAGTACTTC	CASSDLIADSGYYEQYF
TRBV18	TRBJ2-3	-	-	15	TGTGCCAGCTCACAGACGGGGGGCGTTCCGAATACGCAGTATTTT	CASSQTGGVPNTQYF
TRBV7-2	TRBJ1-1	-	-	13	TGTGCCAGCAGCTTAGGAGGGAGCAGGGAAGCTTTCTTT	CASSLGGSREAFF
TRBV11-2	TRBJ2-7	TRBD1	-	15	TGTGCCAGCAGCTTATTTGGACAGGGGGGCGACGAGCAGTACTTC	CASSLFGQGGDEQYF
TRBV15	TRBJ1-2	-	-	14	TGTGCCACCAGCAGGGAGGGGGGCCTCTATGGCTACACCTTC	CATSREGGLYGYTF
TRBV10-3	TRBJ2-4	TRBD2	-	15	TGTGCCATCAGTGAGTCGATGGGGAGGGAGAACATTCAGTACTTC	CAISESMGRENIQYF
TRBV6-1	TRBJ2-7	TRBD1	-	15	TGTGCCAGCAGTGCCGGGACAGGGGGGGGCTACGAGCAGTACTTC	CASSAGTGGGYEQYF
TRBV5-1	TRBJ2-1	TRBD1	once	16	TGCGCCAGCAGCTTGGGGGGACAGGGGTTCTTCTATGAGCAGTTCTTC	CASSLGGQGFFYEQFF
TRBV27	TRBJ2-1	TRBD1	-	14	TGTGCCAGCAGGCCCGGGACAGAGAGGGATGAGCAGTTCTTC	CASRPGTERDEQFF
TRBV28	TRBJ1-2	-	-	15	TGTGCCAGCAGTCCCGGCGGGGGGCTTTTACGGGGCTACACCTTC	CASSPGGGLLRGYTF
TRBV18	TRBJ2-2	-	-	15	TGTGCCAGCTCACCAGGCCAGCTGAACACCGGGGAGCTGTTTTTT	CASSPGQLNTGELFF
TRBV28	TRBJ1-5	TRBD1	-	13	TGTGCCAGCAGAACACAGGGGGGTCAGCCCCAGCATTTT	CASRTQGGQPQHF
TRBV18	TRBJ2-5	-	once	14	TGTGCCAGCTCGATCCGGGCTTCTGAAGAGACCCAGTACTTC	CASSIRASEETQYF
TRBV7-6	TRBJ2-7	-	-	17	TGTGCCAGCAGCTTATCCGGGATTGAACCACCCTCCTACGAGCAGTACTTC	CASSLSGIEPPSYEQYF
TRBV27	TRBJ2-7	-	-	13	TGTGCCAGCTCATTTGGGGCCGGTTACGAGCAGTACTTC	CASSFGAGYEQYF
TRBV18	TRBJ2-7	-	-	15	TGTGCCAGCTCACAAGCGGCTGCGGTGACCTACGAGCAGTACTTC	CASSQAAAVTYEQYF
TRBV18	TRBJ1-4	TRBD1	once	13	TGTGCCAGCTCACCCCAGGGGGATGAAAAACTGTTTTTT	CASSPQGDEKLFF
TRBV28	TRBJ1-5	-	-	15	TGTGCCAGCAGTTTTTCTGGGGATAGCAATCAGCCCCAGCATTTT	CASSFSGDSNQPQHF
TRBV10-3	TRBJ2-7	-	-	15	TGTGCCATCAGTGAGTCGAATGGGGGAGTGGACGAGCAGTACTTC	CAISESNGGVDEQYF
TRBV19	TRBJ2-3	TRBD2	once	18	TGTGCCAGTAGCGCAGCCGGGACTAGCGGGACCGGTACAGATACGCAGTATTTT	CASSAAGTSGTGTDTQYF
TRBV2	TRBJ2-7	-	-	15	TGTGCCAGCAGTGAAGCAGTAATCGGAGGGGACGAGCAGTACTTC	CASSEAVIGGDEQYF
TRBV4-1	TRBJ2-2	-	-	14	TGCGCCAGCAGCCAAGAAGGGGCGGGCGGGGAGCTGTTTTTT	CASSQEGAGGELFF
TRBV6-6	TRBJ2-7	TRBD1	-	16	TGTGCCAGCAGTTACGGACCGGGACAGGGGGTCTACGAGCAGTACTTC	CASSYGPGQGVYEQYF
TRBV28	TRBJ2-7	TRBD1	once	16	TGTGCCAGCAGTCCACAGGGGTTCTCGACCTTCTACGAGCAGTACTTC	CASSPQGFSTFYEQYF
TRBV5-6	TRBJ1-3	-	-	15	TGTGCCAGCAGCTTGGAAGGGGTAGGAGGAAACACCATATATTTT	CASSLEGVGGNTIYF
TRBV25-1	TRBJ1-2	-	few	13	TGTGCCAGCTTGTCTGAACCAAACTATGGCTACACCTTC	CASLSEPNYGYTF
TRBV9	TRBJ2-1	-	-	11	TGTGCCAGCAGCGTCCACTCAGAGCAGTTCTTC	CASSVHSEQFF
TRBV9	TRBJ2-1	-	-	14	TGTGCCAGCAGCGTAGAAGGGCAGGCCCTTTGGCAGTTCTTC	CASSVEGQALWQFF
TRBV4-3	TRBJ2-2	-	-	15	TGCGCCAGCAGCCAAGATTATGGTCAGTCCGGGGAGCTGTTTTTT	CASSQDYGQSGELFF
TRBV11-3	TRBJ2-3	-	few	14	TGTGCCAGCAGCTTATCACCCGGTACGGGTACGCAGTATTTT	CASSLSPGTGTQYF
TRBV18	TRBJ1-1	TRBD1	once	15	TGTGCCAGCTCACAGTCCCGACAGGGAGACACTGAAGCTTTCTTT	CASSQSRQGDTEAFF
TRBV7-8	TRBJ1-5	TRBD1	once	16	TGTGCCAGCAGCAGTGGGACAGCAGCAGCGGGGCAGCCCCAGCATTTT	CASSSGTAAAGQPQHF
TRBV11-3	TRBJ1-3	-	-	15	TGTGCCAGCAGCTCTTGGAGGGGGGTTGGAAACACCATATATTTT	CASSSWRGVGNTIYF
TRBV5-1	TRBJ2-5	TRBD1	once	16	TGCGCCAGCAGCCAGGATGGACAGGGAATTTACGAGACCCAGTACTTC	CASSQDGQGIYETQYF
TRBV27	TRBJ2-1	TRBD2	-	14	TGTGCCAGCAAGCGGGGGAGCTCCTACAATGAGCAGTTCTTC	CASKRGSSYNEQFF
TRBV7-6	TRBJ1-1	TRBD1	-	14	TGTGCCAGCAGACCGGGACAGGCAAACACTGAAGCTTTCTTT	CASRPGQANTEAFF
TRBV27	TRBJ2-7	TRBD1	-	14	TGTGCCAGCAAACCGACAGGGATGCCCTACGAGCAGTACTTC	CASKPTGMPYEQYF
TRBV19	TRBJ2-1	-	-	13	TGTGCGGTGGGGCACAGCTCCTACAATGAGCAGTTCTTC	CAVGHSSYNEQFF
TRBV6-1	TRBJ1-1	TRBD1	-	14	TGTGCCAGCAGCGTAACAGGGGACGCCACTGAAGCTTTCTTT	CASSVTGDATEAFF